This TCR beta chain was identified in a study of OX40 agonist ivuxolimab in advanced cancers. Study overall: Dose-escalation cases comprised hepatocellular carcinoma, melanoma, renal cell or head and neck cancer. Study-level findings and limits: Clonal expansion among partial responders at 0.1-3.0 mg/kg ranked near the lowest. Clones of CD4+ and CD8+ blood T cells grew by week 6 at doses of 0.1 to 3.0 mg/kg.

The CDR3 has 17 amino acids. V trimming: 3 bases; J trimming: 1 base; junction bases outside the gene matches: 14. CDR1 SQVTM and CDR2 ANQGSEA come from the germline V gene. Notes on this clone: Antigen specificity is unknown.

Exclusion of a patient followed from autoimmune disease history or systemic immunosuppression. TCRdb's copy holds only in-frame clones and misses some; the assay was immunoSEQ multiplex PCR. The sample includes around 80,000 clones, roughly 88% of them seen just once. This receptor was obtained from an adult with an advanced solid tumor such as melanoma, head and neck, liver or kidney cancer. The rearrangement uses TRBV29-1 and TRBJ1-1; 7 positions agree with TRBD1. The sample here was CD4+ or CD8+ T cells sorted from blood, taken in a trial of the OX40 agonist ivuxolimab. The DNA of the CDR3 is TGCAGCGTTGAGGACAGGCCCCAAATACTGCGGAACACTGAAGCTTTCTTT. Its protein product is CSVEDRPQILRNTEAFF.